The clone carrying this T cell receptor (beta chain) was recorded once. This entry belongs to a study of control samples from healthy donors and cancer patients. With 5 bases removed from V and 6 bases from J, the gap between germline ends came to 13 bases. Germline assignment: CDR1 MNHEY and CDR2 SVGAGI. The CDR3 loop spans 13 amino acids. Profiling relied on immunoSEQ multiplex PCR, and the TCRdb table lists in-frame clones only, not all of them. The table has about 140,000 clones, more than 85% seen once. The sequenced sample was blood. The clonotype was recovered from a young woman in good health. This chain connects TRBV6-5 to TRBJ1-1; D unresolved. The CDR3 DNA reads TGTGCCAGCAGTCCGGGTTTAAATCCTGAAGCTTTCTTT. Its protein is CASSPGLNPEAFF.